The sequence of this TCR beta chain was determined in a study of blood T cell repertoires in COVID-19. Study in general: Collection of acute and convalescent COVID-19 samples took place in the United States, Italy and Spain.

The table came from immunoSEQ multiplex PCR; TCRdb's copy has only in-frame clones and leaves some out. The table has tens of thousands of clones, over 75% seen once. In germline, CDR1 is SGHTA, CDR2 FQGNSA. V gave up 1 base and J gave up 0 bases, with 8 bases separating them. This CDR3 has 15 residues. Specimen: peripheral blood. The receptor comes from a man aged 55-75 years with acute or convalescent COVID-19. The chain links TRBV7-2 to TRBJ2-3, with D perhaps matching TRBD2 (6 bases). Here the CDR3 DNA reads TGTGCCAGCAGCTTAGACCGGGGGAGCACAGATACGCAGTATTTT. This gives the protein CASSLDRGSTDTQYF.